This T cell receptor (beta chain) came from a study of PD-1 blockade in classical Hodgkin lymphoma. Brentuximab vedotin exposure varied among the patients, all of whom had relapsed after autologous stem cell transplantation. This clone was detected only once. Repertoires were generated with immunoSEQ multiplex PCR, while TCRdb's copy carries only in-frame clones and drops some. The sample lists about 150,000 clones; less than 80% were seen once. The CDR3 length is 14 residues. Trimming took 2 bases from V and 3 from J, leaving 11 bases between them. Germline CDR1 reads SGHRS; CDR2 reads YFSETQ. Material: peripheral blood mononuclear cells (PBMCs), obtained before the second cycle of nivolumab. The V gene is TRBV5-1, the J gene TRBJ1-1; no clear D gene. This sequence originates from a human donor with classical Hodgkin lymphoma. CDR3 protein: CASSFYTSHTEAFF. The CDR3 DNA sequence: TGCGCCAGCAGCTTTTACACGTCGCACACTGAAGCTTTCTTT.